This T cell receptor (beta chain) was obtained from a study of blood T cell repertoires in COVID-19. Study summary: The United States, Italy and Spain supplied acute and convalescent COVID-19 samples.

Study processing details: Estimates of nucleated cell counts were drawn from the amplification of reference gene primers. Only in-frame clones appear in the TCRdb table, and some are missing; sequencing was by immunoSEQ multiplex PCR. For V, J and clone size, that table is used; D and trimming come from the DNA. The sample lists 65,000 or so clones; about nine tenths were seen once. The CDR3 sequence is 15 residues long. Germline CDR1 and CDR2: MDHEN and SYDVKM. With 0 bases removed from V and 7 bases from J, the gap between germline ends came to 13 bases. The receptor comes from a human donor with acute or convalescent COVID-19. The donor label of this sample is uncertain. Material: peripheral blood. The chain uses TRBV28 and TRBJ2-1; D perhaps matches TRBD2 (6 bases). In DNA form, the CDR3 reads TGTGCCAGCAGTTTATGGTTTGCGGGAAAGAATGAGCAGTTCTTC. Its protein is CASSLWFAGKNEQFF.